The 24 T cell receptor beta chains given below trace back to one sample, sequenced in a study of shared clonotypes between healthy human individuals (dated by TCRdb to the early 2020s). CD8 naive samples were CD45RO-negative cells positively selected for CCR7, giving a CD45RA+CCR7+ population that excluded TemRA cells. Library method: the immunoSEQ multiplex PCR assay. TCRdb mirrors the immuneACCESS table, restricted to in-frame sequences. Some clones are absent from its copies; in checked studies, under half trace to an unresolved V gene, and the reason for the others is unknown. The sample data list around 2,000,000 clones, and roughly 94% of these were observed just once. The ten largest clonotypes hold more than 0.9% of the sample. The source material was naive CD8+ T cells sorted from blood. The intended sense of this specimen's cell subset or site label: CD45RA+CCR7+. The receptors come from a man in his late teens or twenties in good health.

The chain is built from TRBV13 and TRBJ2-1; D is ambiguous. Trimming removed 1 base at V and 8 bases at J, with 12 bases between. The CDR3 is 14 residues long. Looked up from germline, CDR1 is PRHDT and CDR2 is FYEKMQ (reference sequence). The CDR3 sequence is CASSLAGESHEQFF. The CDR3 coding sequence is TGTGCCAGCAGCTTAGCTGGGGAAAGTCATGAGCAGTTCTTC.

On this clone itself: The identical CDR3 is also encoded by other nucleotide sequences in the sample. The chain couples TRBV4-1 to TRBJ2-7; 10 bases agree with TRBD2. V was clipped by 3 bases and J by 4 bases; unmatched bases: 6. The CDR3 covers 15 residues. Germline-derived CDR1 and CDR2 are MGHRA and YSYEKL. The CDR3 sequence: CASSHIAGGPYEQYF. CDR3 bases: TGCGCCAGCAGCCATATAGCGGGGGGCCCTTACGAGCAGTACTTC.

The chain has TRBV18 and TRBJ2-1, with 8 bases aligning to TRBD2. The CDR3 is 17 residues long. J lost 8 bases, V lost 6 bases, and 18 bases had no gene match. Germline values: CDR1 KGHSH, CDR2 LQKENI. The CDR3 sequence: CASSLVASGPPPHEQFF. The CDR3 DNA sequence: TGTGCCAGCTCGCTCGTGGCTAGCGGGCCACCCCCCCATGAGCAGTTCTTC.

This sequence joins TRBV27 and TRBJ2-1, with 8 bases lining up with TRBD1. Germline V CDR1 and CDR2: MNHEY, SMNVEV (reference sequence). The CDR3 is 15 residues long. With 6 bases clipped from V and 6 bases from J, the junction kept 10 bases outside the gene matches. The CDR3 DNA reads TGTGCCAGCAGGCGTCTCCGGGACAGGCCCAATGAGCAGTTCTTC. Its translation is CASRRLRDRPNEQFF.

Concerning this clone itself: Additional DNA sequences in this sample encode the identical CDR3. The J gene is TRBJ1-1, the V gene TRBV7-9, with 7 bases that match TRBD1. Germline CDR1 is SEHNR and CDR2 is FQNEAQ (reference sequence). The J segment lost 5 bases and the V segment lost 1 base, leaving 7 bases of the junction unmatched. The CDR3 has 15 amino acids. DNA of the CDR3: TGTGCCAGCAGCTTAGGACAGGGACGGTATACTGAAGCTTTCTTT. Translated: CASSLGQGRYTEAFF.

The J gene is TRBJ2-7, the V gene TRBV13, with 7 bases lining up with TRBD1. From germline, CDR1 is PRHDT and CDR2 FYEKMQ (reference sequence). Trimming removed 0 bases from V and 2 bases from J; junction bases left unmatched: 13. The CDR3 contains 18 residues. The CDR3 DNA sequence: TGTGCCAGCAGCTTAGGCCAAATAACGAGACAGGGCCCCTACGAGCAGTACTTC. Translating it yields CASSLGQITRQGPYEQYF.

The rearrangement joins TRBV19 to TRBJ1-1; D possibly corresponds to TRBD1 (5 bases). Germline CDR1 reads LNHDA; CDR2 reads SQIVND (reference sequence). CDR3 size: 13 residues. The V end lost 3 bases, the J end lost 11 bases, and 16 bases lay between the germline ends. This CDR3 is CASSIFTGTEAFF. DNA of the CDR3: TGTGCCAGTAGTATCTTTACGGGGACGGAGGCTTTCTTT.

The chain uses TRBV6-1 and TRBJ1-6, with TRBD1 matching 9 bases. CDR3 length: 16 amino acids. After removal of 0 bases from V and 11 bases from J, the junction contained 8 bases not matched to a gene. Germline-derived CDR1 and CDR2 are MNHNS and SASEGT. CDR3 sequence reads: CASSEAFGTGFAPLHF. CDR3 DNA: TGTGCCAGCAGTGAAGCATTCGGGACAGGGTTTGCACCCCTCCACTTT.

A word on this clone: Other DNA sequences in this specimen translate into the identical CDR3. The rearrangement links TRBV7-2 to TRBJ2-5; D is tentatively TRBD1 or TRBD2 (6 bases each). CDR1 SGHTA and CDR2 FQGNSA come from the germline V gene. The V gene lost 1 base and the J gene lost 2 bases, with 11 bases spanning the gap. This CDR3 is built from 15 residues. Written as DNA, the CDR3 is TGTGCCAGCAGCTTAGGAGGGGGGCCACAAGAGACCCAGTACTTC. Translating it yields CASSLGGGPQETQYF.

With respect to this clone: Other DNA variants within this sample encode the same CDR3. This sequence joins TRBV9 and TRBJ1-4; D is unclear. The CDR3 loop spans 15 amino acids. Looked up from germline, CDR1 is SGDLS and CDR2 is YYNGEE. With 0 bases removed from V and 0 bases from J, the gap between germline ends came to 6 bases. The CDR3 is CASSVEGATNEKLFF. The CDR3 coding sequence is TGTGCCAGCAGCGTAGAGGGTGCAACTAATGAAAAACTGTTTTTT.

The CDR3 nucleotides are TGTGCCAGCAGTTCCCGGCTGTTAGGGACAGGGGGTGTCTATGGCTACACCTTC. The encoded protein is CASSSRLLGTGGVYGYTF. The chain joins TRBV28 to TRBJ1-2; 11 bases map to TRBD1. With V trimmed by 4 bases and J by 4 bases, 14 bases remained unmatched. Germline V lookup: CDR1 MDHEN, CDR2 SYDVKM. This CDR3 region has 18 residues.

V usage is TRBV27 and J usage is TRBJ2-1, with 14 nucleotides matching TRBD2. V gave up 3 bases and J gave up 2 bases; unmatched junction bases: 6. Germline V CDR1 and CDR2: MNHEY, SMNVEV (reference sequence). The CDR3 is 18 residues long. The CDR3, as DNA: TGTGCCAGCAGTTTGAGGGGACTAGCGGGAGCGCCCTACAATGAGCAGTTCTTC. This codes for CASSLRGLAGAPYNEQFF.

This chain joins TRBV27 and TRBJ1-1; the D is unclear. V was cut by 2 bases and J by 6 bases, with 13 bases left in between. The length of the CDR3 is 14 residues. Germline V gene sequence: CDR1 MNHEY, CDR2 SMNVEV (reference sequence). The CDR3 DNA is TGTGCCAGCAGTTTACGCCAGGCGCGTGCTGAAGCTTTCTTT. Amino acids: CASSLRQARAEAFF.

The V gene is TRBV5-8, the J gene TRBJ2-7; D possibly corresponds to TRBD1 (5 bases). The CDR3 covers 14 residues. Trimming took off 0 bases at V and 4 bases at J, with 11 bases between the two ends. CDR1 SGHTS and CDR2 YDEGEE come from the germline V gene. The CDR3 sequence: CASSLEGILYEQYF. Here the CDR3 DNA reads TGTGCCAGCAGCTTGGAGGGGATTTTGTACGAGCAGTACTTC.

This chain links TRBV2 with TRBJ2-7, with D uncertain. Germline values: CDR1 SNHLY, CDR2 FYNNEI. V was cut by 2 bases and J by 0 bases, with 11 bases left in between. This CDR3 has 15 residues. CDR3 sequence reads: CASSERQPPSYEQYF. DNA of the CDR3: TGTGCCAGCAGTGAAAGGCAGCCACCCTCCTACGAGCAGTACTTC.

The J gene is TRBJ1-1, the V gene TRBV10-3, with a possible D match to TRBD1 (6 bases). Between the trimmed V and J ends, which lost 6 bases and 5 bases, there was a span of 16 bases. The CDR3 is 14 residues long. The germline CDR1 and CDR2 sequences are ENHRY and SYGVKD. For the CDR3, the DNA is TGTGCCATCAGGAACACAGGGTCCAGGACTGAAGCTTTCTTT. Translation gives CAIRNTGSRTEAFF.

This sequence joins TRBV19 and TRBJ1-5; unclear D gene. Germline CDR1 LNHDA, CDR2 SQIVND (reference sequence). Trimming removed 3 bases at V and 0 bases at J, with 12 bases between. The CDR3 sequence is 16 residues long. The CDR3, as DNA: TGTGCCAGTAGTATTGGTCCGGAGTATAGCAATCAGCCCCAGCATTTT. It yields the protein CASSIGPEYSNQPQHF.

Only a few counts were recorded for this clone. Distinct nucleotide sequences in the sample also encode this CDR3. V usage is TRBV7-9 and J usage is TRBJ2-7, with 9 bases fitting TRBD1. CDR3 length equals 13 residues. Germline CDR1 SEHNR, CDR2 FQNEAQ (reference sequence). Trimming at V came to 4 bases and at J to 3 bases, leaving 1 base not matched to a gene. CDR3 coding DNA: TGTGCCAGCAGCTGGGGACAGGGCTACGAGCAGTACTTC. Its translation is CASSWGQGYEQYF.

The CDR3 loop reads CASSLYQGATGELFF. The CDR3 DNA reads TGCGCCAGCAGCTTGTACCAGGGGGCTACCGGGGAGCTGTTTTTT. The chain joins TRBV5-1 to TRBJ2-2, with 8 bases identical to TRBD1. V lost 1 base and J lost 5; bases outside the gene matches: 4. This CDR3 has 15 amino acids. Germline V CDR1 and CDR2: SGHRS, YFSETQ. The entire variable domain, with the rest obtained from reference TRBV5-1 and TRBJ2-2, is as follows: KAGVTQTPRYLIKTRGQQVTLSCSPISGHRSVSWYQQTPGQGLQFLFEYFSETQRNKGNFPGRFSGRQFSNSRSEMNVSTLELGDSALYLCASSLYQGATGELFFGEGSRLTVL.

The chain links TRBV4-1 to TRBJ2-7; D could derive from TRBD1 or TRBD2 (5 bases each). V was trimmed by 0 bases and J by 1 base, leaving 16 bases between them. CDR1 and CDR2 from the germline V gene are MGHRA and YSYEKL. CDR3 length: 17 amino acids. CDR3 loop: CASSQEVGTLQSYEQYF. In DNA, the CDR3 is TGCGCCAGCAGCCAAGAGGTCGGGACCCTTCAGTCCTACGAGCAGTACTTC.

The rearrangement uses TRBV28 and TRBJ2-7; no firm D call. Trimming cost V 7 bases and J 4 bases, with 17 bases left between them. The CDR3 extends over 14 amino acids. The germline V gene encodes CDR1 MDHEN and CDR2 SYDVKM. The CDR3 reads CASTLGDGLYEQYF. DNA for the CDR3: TGTGCCAGCACCCTCGGAGACGGATTATACGAGCAGTACTTC. Complete variable domain (other parts from reference TRBV28 and TRBJ2-7): DVKVTQSSRYLVKRTGEKVFLECVQDMDHENMFWYRQDPGLGLRLIYFSYDVKMKEKGDIPEGYSVSREKKERFSLILESASTNQTSMYLCASTLGDGLYEQYFGPGTRLTVT.

The V gene is TRBV28, the J gene TRBJ1-1, with D maybe TRBD1 (5 bases). The V gene's germline CDR1 is MDHEN and CDR2 SYDVKM. V gave up 5 bases and J gave up 5 bases, with 12 bases separating them. The CDR3 runs 13 residues. This CDR3 is CASSQRGGTEAFF. The CDR3 DNA reads as TGTGCCAGCAGTCAGCGGGGGGGGACTGAAGCTTTCTTT.

This chain links TRBV4-3 with TRBJ2-1; 7 nucleotides match TRBD2. The length of the CDR3 is 16 residues. The trim removed 1 base at V and 8 bases at J, leaving 11 bases unmatched. Per the germline V gene, CDR1 is LGHNA and CDR2 is YSLEER. CDR3 DNA: TGCGCCAGCAGCCAAGTTACTAGCGTCCTGTTCCATGAGCAGTTCTTC. It specifies CASSQVTSVLFHEQFF.

The chain is built from TRBV28 and TRBJ1-3, with D uncertain. Between the trimmed V and J ends, which lost 1 base and 2 bases, there was a span of 0 bases. Germline V gene data show CDR1 as MDHEN and CDR2 as SYDVKM. The CDR3 is 12 amino acids. CDR3 protein: CASSLSGNTIYF. The CDR3 bases are TGTGCCAGCAGTTTATCTGGAAACACCATATATTTT.